A selection of T cell receptor beta chains follows, all from one sample in a study of beta chain features in type 1 diabetes. Generated by immunoSEQ multiplex PCR, the TCRdb table keeps only in-frame clones and is missing some. The sample has fewer than 350,000 clones, approximately 15% seen once. Material for sequencing was naive CD4+ T cells from blood. Receptors were obtained from a young man with type 1 diabetes. Both conserved end residues are part of each CDR3. Each record gives: D gene, clone size, J gene, V gene, CDR3 length, CDR3 protein, CDR3 DNA. The D gene is left open where the match is weak. The size entry is marked missing in some rows and otherwise reads once, few, many or a size class.

TRBD2 few TRBJ2-1 TRBV9 15 CASRPAGAPTDEQFF TGTGCCAGCAGGCCAGCGGGAGCCCCTACGGATGAGCAGTTCTTC
- once TRBJ2-3 TRBV5-1 14 CASSLTGSTDTQYF TGCGCCAGCAGCTTGACAGGGAGCACAGATACGCAGTATTTT
- - TRBJ1-1 TRBV2 13 CASTIVGAGEAFF TGTGCCAGCACAATAGTAGGTGCCGGGGAAGCTTTCTTT
- few TRBJ2-1 TRBV6-5 12 CASTSEDSEQFF TGTGCCAGCACATCAGAGGATTCGGAGCAGTTCTTC
- few TRBJ2-3 TRBV11-2 12 CASSLVADTQYF TGTGCCAGCAGCTTAGTAGCAGATACGCAGTATTTT
TRBD2 - TRBJ2-7 TRBV5-4 14 CASSDRAGTYEQYF TGTGCCAGCAGCGATCGAGCGGGAACCTACGAGCAGTACTTC
- - TRBJ1-6 TRBV6-5 13 CASMRQGSSPLHF TGTGCCAGCATGAGGCAGGGAAGTTCACCCCTCCACTTT
- - TRBJ1-5 TRBV7-8 15 CASSLQGLYNQPQHF TGTGCCAGCAGCTTACAGGGTCTTTACAATCAGCCCCAGCATTTT
- few TRBJ1-4 TRBV27 14 CASSSGGFNEKLFF TGTGCCAGCAGTTCGGGGGGTTTTAATGAAAAACTGTTTTTT
- - TRBJ2-7 TRBV23-1 15 CASSQSRPVSYEQYF TGCGCCAGCAGTCAATCGCGGCCAGTCTCCTACGAGCAGTACTTC
- few TRBJ2-2 TRBV28 13 CASSNRGPGELFF TGTGCCAGCAGCAATAGGGGTCCCGGGGAGCTGTTTTTT
- - TRBJ2-7 TRBV18 13 CASSPGTTNWQYF TGTGCCAGCTCACCCGGGACAACCAATTGGCAGTACTTC
- - TRBJ2-2 TRBV4-2 15 CASSQGDWNTGELFF TGTGCCAGCAGCCAGGGGGACTGGAACACCGGGGAGCTGTTTTTT
TRBD2 few TRBJ2-1 TRBV28 15 CASSLWTSGSDEQFF TGTGCCAGCAGTTTATGGACTAGCGGGAGCGATGAGCAGTTCTTC
- - TRBJ2-1 TRBV2 11 CASATGWEQFF TGTGCCAGTGCTACCGGTTGGGAGCAGTTCTTC
TRBD1 - TRBJ2-7 TRBV29-1 15 CSVAHLLTGGNEQYF TGCAGCGTAGCCCACCTTCTTACAGGGGGCAACGAGCAGTACTTC
- - TRBJ2-1 TRBV28 14 CASRTSISYNEQFF TGTGCCAGCCGCACTAGCATTTCGTACAATGAGCAGTTCTTC
- - TRBJ1-4 TRBV29-1 14 CSVVMRRTNEKLFF TGCAGCGTTGTAATGCGGCGAACTAATGAAAAACTGTTTTTT
- few TRBJ1-4 TRBV2 11 CASRDNEKLFF TGTGCCAGCAGGGACAACGAAAAACTGTTTTTT
- - TRBJ1-2 TRBV14 13 CASSRTQIDGYTF TGTGCCAGCAGCCGCACGCAAATAGATGGCTACACCTTC
- - TRBJ2-7 TRBV5-1 13 CASRIAAAYEQYF TGCGCCAGCAGAATAGCGGCCGCTTACGAGCAGTACTTC
TRBD1 few TRBJ1-2 TRBV7-9 14 CASGTGQTNYGYTF TGTGCCAGCGGAACGGGACAGACTAACTATGGCTACACCTTC
- few TRBJ2-5 TRBV7-8 14 CASSLTGAQETQYF TGTGCCAGCAGCTTAACTGGGGCTCAAGAGACCCAGTACTTC
TRBD1 few TRBJ2-7 TRBV28 16 CASNPPGTGGFDEQYF TGTGCCAGCAATCCCCCAGGGACAGGGGGCTTCGACGAGCAGTACTTC
- - TRBJ2-7 TRBV28 13 CASTVTGTYEQYF TGTGCCAGCACCGTCACAGGAACCTACGAGCAGTACTTC
TRBD2 - TRBJ2-1 TRBV18 17 CASSPPAGAVILDEQFF TGTGCCAGCTCACCACCCGCGGGAGCGGTGATCTTAGATGAGCAGTTCTTC
- - TRBJ1-5 TRBV15 15 CATSRDRGPNEAQHF TGTGCCACCAGCAGAGATCGGGGTCCGAATGAGGCCCAGCATTTT
- few TRBJ2-1 TRBV12-5 16 CASGLVLGSVYNEQFF TGTGCTAGTGGTTTGGTACTCGGAAGCGTCTACAATGAGCAGTTCTTC
- few TRBJ2-3 TRBV2 13 CASSDAGTDTQYF TGTGCCAGCAGTGATGCAGGCACAGATACGCAGTATTTT
TRBD1 few TRBJ2-7 TRBV30 12 CACPGQGREQYF TGTGCCTGCCCGGGACAGGGGCGCGAGCAGTACTTC
TRBD2 few TRBJ2-1 TRBV27 20 CASSYAYGGSRISSYNEQFF TGTGCCAGCAGTTATGCCTACGGGGGGTCCCGAATTAGCTCCTACAATGAGCAGTTCTTC
TRBD1 few TRBJ2-6 TRBV4-3 18 CASSKDPGQLSGANVLTF TGCGCCAGCAGCAAAGACCCGGGACAGCTCTCTGGGGCCAACGTCCTGACTTTC
TRBD1 few TRBJ2-5 TRBV12-5 15 CASRQGTGHQETQYF TGTGCTAGCCGCCAGGGGACAGGGCACCAAGAGACCCAGTACTTC
TRBD1 few TRBJ1-2 TRBV5-1 15 CASSFRTGGVYGYTF TGCGCCAGCAGCTTTCGGACAGGGGGAGTCTATGGCTACACCTTC
- - TRBJ1-2 TRBV29-1 14 CSVERGRWNYGYTF TGCAGCGTTGAAAGGGGCCGATGGAACTATGGCTACACCTTC
TRBD1 - TRBJ2-5 TRBV15 15 CATSRRTGWEETQYF TGTGCCACCAGCCGAAGGACAGGGTGGGAAGAGACCCAGTACTTC
- - TRBJ2-1 TRBV11-2 11 CASSEHNEQFF TGTGCCAGCAGCGAGCACAATGAGCAGTTCTTC
TRBD2 few TRBJ2-7 TRBV5-1 16 CASSPPHGLAGNEQYF TGCGCCAGCAGCCCCCCCCACGGACTAGCGGGAAACGAGCAGTACTTC
TRBD1 - TRBJ2-7 TRBV29-1 16 CSVFGGGQVSSYEQYF TGCAGCGTTTTTGGAGGAGGACAGGTTTCCTCCTACGAGCAGTACTTC
TRBD1 - TRBJ1-1 TRBV2 16 CASSEGGTGVRAEAFF TGTGCCAGCAGTGAAGGGGGGACAGGGGTTAGGGCTGAAGCTTTCTTT
- few TRBJ2-1 TRBV19 12 CASTPEGNEQFF TGTGCCAGTACCCCGGAGGGAAATGAGCAGTTCTTC
- few TRBJ2-6 TRBV4-3 17 CASSQAQGSSGANVLTF TGCGCCAGCAGCCAAGCCCAGGGGAGCTCTGGGGCCAACGTCCTGACTTTC
TRBD2 - TRBJ2-7 TRBV6-5 15 CASSSSGISSYEQYF TGTGCCAGCAGTTCCAGCGGGATTAGCTCCTACGAGCAGTACTTC
TRBD1 - TRBJ2-7 TRBV11-2 16 CASSPLRGDRIYEQYF TGTGCCAGCAGCCCGTTAAGGGGGGACAGGATCTACGAGCAGTACTTC
TRBD1 - TRBJ2-7 TRBV19 12 CASSGTGREQYF TGTGCCAGTAGTGGGACAGGGCGGGAGCAGTACTTC
- few TRBJ2-7 TRBV28 11 CASRRNSEGYF TGTGCCAGCAGGCGGAACTCGGAGGGTTACTTC
- - TRBJ2-7 TRBV18 14 CASSPGGLAYEQYF TGTGCCAGCTCCCCCGGAGGGTTGGCCTACGAGCAGTACTTC
TRBD1 - TRBJ2-7 TRBV29-1 13 CSVTGQGSNEQYF TGCAGCGTGACAGGACAGGGCTCGAACGAGCAGTACTTC
- - TRBJ1-5 TRBV27 13 CASSRSTPGPQHF TGTGCCAGCAGTCGCTCGACCCCAGGGCCCCAGCATTTT
TRBD1 few TRBJ2-1 TRBV4-1 13 CASSQAGGTGAFF TGCGCCAGCAGCCAAGCCGGGGGGACAGGGGCGTTCTTC
- - TRBJ2-3 TRBV5-1 12 CASRAGEDTQYF TGCGCCAGCAGAGCGGGCGAAGATACGCAGTATTTT
TRBD1 few TRBJ2-5 TRBV19 15 CASRPRDRGRETQYF TGTGCCAGTAGACCCCGGGACAGGGGGCGAGAGACCCAGTACTTC
TRBD2 few TRBJ2-7 TRBV9 16 CASSVARLAGLYGQYF TGTGCCAGCAGCGTAGCTAGGCTAGCGGGCCTGTATGGGCAGTACTTC
- few TRBJ2-3 TRBV11-2 14 CASSLVRTADTQYF TGTGCCAGCAGCTTAGTTCGTACAGCAGATACGCAGTATTTT
- few TRBJ2-3 TRBV5-1 12 CASSLGGDTQYF TGCGCCAGCAGCTTGGGCGGAGATACGCAGTATTTT